This TCR beta chain was identified during a study of blood T cell repertoires in COVID-19. About the study: PBMCs, B-cell-depleted T cells, or T cells were the source of the cDNA or gDNA that made up the material.

The CDR3 is 15 residues long. Germline lookup yields CDR1 SGDLS and CDR2 YYNGEE. The ends were cut back, 3 bases at V and 1 base at J, with 13 bases in the middle. Data came from immunoSEQ multiplex PCR; TCRdb stores just in-frame clones and leaves some out. The sample comprises about 210,000 clones, about four fifths of which are singletons, and more than 3% rests with the top ten. The chain couples TRBV9 to TRBJ1-2; possibly TRBD1 for D (6 bases). Material for sequencing was PBMCs or T cells enriched from blood (not recorded which). This sequence originates from a woman in her twenties or thirties who had been exposed to COVID-19. CDR3 region: CASSANQGYNYGYTF. The CDR3 coding sequence is TGTGCCAGCAGCGCGAATCAGGGGTATAACTATGGCTACACCTTC.